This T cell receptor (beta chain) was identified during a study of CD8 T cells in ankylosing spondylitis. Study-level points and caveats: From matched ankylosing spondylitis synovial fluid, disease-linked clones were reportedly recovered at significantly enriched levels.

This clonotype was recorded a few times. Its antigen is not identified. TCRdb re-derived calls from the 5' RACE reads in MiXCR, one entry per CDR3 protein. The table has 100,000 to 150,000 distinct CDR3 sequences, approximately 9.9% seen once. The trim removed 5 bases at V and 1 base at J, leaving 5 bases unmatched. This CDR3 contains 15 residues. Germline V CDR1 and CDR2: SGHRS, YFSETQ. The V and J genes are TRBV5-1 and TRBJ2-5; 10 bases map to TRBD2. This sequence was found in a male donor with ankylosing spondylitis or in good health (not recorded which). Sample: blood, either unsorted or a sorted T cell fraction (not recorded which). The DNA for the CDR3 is TGCGCCAGCAGGGGGACTAGCGTGAGCCAAGAGACCCAGTACTTC. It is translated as CASRGTSVSQETQYF.